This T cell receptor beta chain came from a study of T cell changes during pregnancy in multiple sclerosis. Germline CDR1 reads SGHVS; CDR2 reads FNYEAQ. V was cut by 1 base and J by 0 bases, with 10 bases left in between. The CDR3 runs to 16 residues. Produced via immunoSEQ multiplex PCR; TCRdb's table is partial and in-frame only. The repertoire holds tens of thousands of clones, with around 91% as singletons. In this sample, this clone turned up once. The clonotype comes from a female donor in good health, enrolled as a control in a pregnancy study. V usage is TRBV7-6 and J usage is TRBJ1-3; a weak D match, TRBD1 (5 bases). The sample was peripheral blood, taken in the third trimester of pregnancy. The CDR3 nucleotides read TGTGCCAGCAGCTTAGGACGGGGGTACTCTGGAAACACCATATATTTT. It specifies CASSLGRGYSGNTIYF.